These 9 T cell receptor beta chains share one sample of origin, sequenced in a study of control samples from healthy donors and cancer patients. Sequencing used immunoSEQ multiplex PCR; TCRdb keeps in-frame clones, though not all of them. In the table there are some 78,000 clones, around nine tenths of which are singletons. Material for sequencing was blood. These receptors were taken from a woman aged 60-70 years in good health.

This rearrangement joins TRBV27 to TRBJ1-4; 7 positions agree with TRBD1. CDR1 is MNHEY and CDR2 is SMNVEV in the germline V gene (reference sequence). The CDR3 covers 14 residues. Losses at the gene ends were 6 bases for V and 6 bases for J; bases not matched to a gene: 7. The CDR3: CASRRVQGDEKLFF. CDR3 DNA sequence: TGTGCCAGCAGACGGGTCCAGGGGGATGAAAAACTGTTTTTT.

The V gene is TRBV28, the J gene TRBJ2-4; 10 bases fit TRBD2. CDR3 size: 15 residues. Germline V gene data show CDR1 as MDHEN and CDR2 as SYDVKM. V gave up 3 bases and J gave up 9 bases; unmatched junction bases: 8. This CDR3 is CASSLASGRWSIQYF. In DNA, the CDR3 is TGTGCCAGCAGTTTGGCTAGCGGGAGATGGAGCATTCAGTACTTC.

The genes are TRBV6-6 and TRBJ1-2; 9 bases map to TRBD1. V trimming: 4 bases; J trimming: 3 bases; junction bases outside the gene matches: 0. Germline CDR1 reads MNHNY; CDR2 reads SVGAGI (reference sequence). The CDR3 is 13 amino acids. The CDR3 region is CASSWTGDYGYTF. The CDR3 DNA is TGTGCCAGCAGTTGGACAGGGGACTATGGCTACACCTTC.

The rearrangement uses TRBV7-9 and TRBJ1-6; 9 bases fit TRBD1. Germline CDR1 reads SEHNR; CDR2 reads FQNEAQ (reference sequence). V was pared by 5 bases and J by 6 bases, with 2 bases of the junction left unmatched. The CDR3 spans 14 residues. The CDR3 coding sequence is TGTGCCAGCAGCGAGGGACAGGGTAATTCACCCCTCCACTTT. Its translation is CASSEGQGNSPLHF. Full variable domain (rest looked up from reference TRBV7-9 and TRBJ1-6): DTGVSQNPRHKITKRGQNVTFRCDPISEHNRLYWYRQTLGQGPEFLTYFQNEAQLEKSRLLSDRFSAERPKGSFSTLEIQRTEQGDSAMYLCASSEGQGNSPLHFGNGTRLTVT.

The chain recombines TRBV18 with TRBJ2-7, with D unclear. CDR3 length: 14 residues. V was trimmed by 3 bases and J by 0 bases, leaving 9 bases between them. The V gene's germline CDR1 is KGHSH and CDR2 LQKENI. The CDR3 loop reads CASSPEIGSYEQYF. CDR3 bases: TGTGCCAGCTCACCGGAAATAGGCTCCTACGAGCAGTACTTC.

The sample holds a few counts of this clone. The V and J genes are TRBV5-1 and TRBJ1-1; perhaps TRBD1 as D (6 bases). CDR3 length: 14 amino acids. Per the germline V gene, CDR1 is SGHRS and CDR2 is YFSETQ. V shed 0 bases and J shed 4 bases, with 10 bases lying between them. The CDR3 nucleotides read TGCGCCAGCAGCTTGGAAACCAGGGGCACTGAAGCTTTCTTT. Translated, it gives CASSLETRGTEAFF.

The chain employs TRBV3-1 (or the pseudogene TRBV3-2) and TRBJ1-5; D is possibly TRBD1 (5 bases). The V end was cut by 7 bases, the J end by 2 bases, with 15 bases between. The germline CDR1 and CDR2 sequences are LGHDT and YNNKEL (reference sequence). The CDR3 is 15 residues long. The DNA for the CDR3 is TGTGCCAGCACCCACGCGGGGGGGGGCAATCAGCCCCAGCATTTT. Its protein product is CASTHAGGGNQPQHF.

This rearrangement joins TRBV18 to TRBJ1-5; D unresolved. The CDR3 has 15 residues. The germline V gene has CDR1 KGHSH and CDR2 LQKENI. With 5 bases removed from V and 3 bases from J, the gap between germline ends came to 14 bases. This CDR3 is CASSGGPLNNQPQHF. The CDR3 bases are TGTGCCAGCTCAGGCGGGCCACTTAACAATCAGCCCCAGCATTTT.

The chain recombines TRBV27 with TRBJ2-7; the D gene is possibly TRBD2 (5 bases). The germline V gene has CDR1 MNHEY and CDR2 SMNVEV (reference sequence). This CDR3 is built from 14 residues. V was clipped by 6 bases and J by 7 bases, with 19 bases between them. The CDR3 protein is CASSDGGEGREQYF. CDR3 in DNA: TGTGCCAGCAGCGACGGAGGAGAAGGACGAGAGCAGTACTTC.